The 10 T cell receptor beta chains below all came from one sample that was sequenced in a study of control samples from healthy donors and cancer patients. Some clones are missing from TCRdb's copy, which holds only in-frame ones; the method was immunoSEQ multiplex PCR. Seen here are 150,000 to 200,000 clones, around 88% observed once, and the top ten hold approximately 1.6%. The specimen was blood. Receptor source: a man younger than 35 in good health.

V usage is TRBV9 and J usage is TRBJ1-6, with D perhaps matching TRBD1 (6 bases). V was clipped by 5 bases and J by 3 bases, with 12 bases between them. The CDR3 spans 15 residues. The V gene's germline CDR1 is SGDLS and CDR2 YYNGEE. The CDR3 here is CASSRLDSYNSPLHF. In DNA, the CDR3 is TGTGCCAGCAGTCGGTTGGACAGCTATAATTCACCCCTCCACTTT. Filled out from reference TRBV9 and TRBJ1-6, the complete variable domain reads DSGVTQTPKHLITATGQRVTLRCSPRSGDLSVYWYQQSLDQGLQFLIQYYNGEERAKGNILERFSAQQFPDLHSELNLSSLELGDSALYFCASSRLDSYNSPLHFGNGTRLTVT.

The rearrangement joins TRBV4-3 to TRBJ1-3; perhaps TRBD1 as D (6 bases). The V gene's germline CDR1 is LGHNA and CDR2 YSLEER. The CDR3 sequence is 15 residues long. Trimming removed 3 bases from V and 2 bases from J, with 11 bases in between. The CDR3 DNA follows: TGCGCCAGCAGCCAGATACAGGGTACTGGAAACACCATATATTTT. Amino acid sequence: CASSQIQGTGNTIYF.

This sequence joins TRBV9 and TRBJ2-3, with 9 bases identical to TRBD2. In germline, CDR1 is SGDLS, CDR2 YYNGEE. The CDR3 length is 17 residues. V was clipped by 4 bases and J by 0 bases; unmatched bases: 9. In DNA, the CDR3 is TGTGCCAGCAGCTTCCGTGGGCTAGCGGGGAGCACAGATACGCAGTATTTT. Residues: CASSFRGLAGSTDTQYF.

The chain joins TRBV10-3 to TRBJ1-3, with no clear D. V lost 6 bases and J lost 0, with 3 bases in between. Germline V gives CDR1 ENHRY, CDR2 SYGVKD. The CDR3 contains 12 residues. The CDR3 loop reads CAIRDSGNTIYF. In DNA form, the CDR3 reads TGTGCCATCAGGGACTCTGGAAACACCATATATTTT.

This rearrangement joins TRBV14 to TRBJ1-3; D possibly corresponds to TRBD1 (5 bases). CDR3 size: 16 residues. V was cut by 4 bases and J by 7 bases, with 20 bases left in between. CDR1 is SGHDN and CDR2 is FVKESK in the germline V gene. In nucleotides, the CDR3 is TGTGCCAGCAGCCCACTCGGACATTCCGCGGGGAACACCATATATTTT. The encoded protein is CASSPLGHSAGNTIYF.

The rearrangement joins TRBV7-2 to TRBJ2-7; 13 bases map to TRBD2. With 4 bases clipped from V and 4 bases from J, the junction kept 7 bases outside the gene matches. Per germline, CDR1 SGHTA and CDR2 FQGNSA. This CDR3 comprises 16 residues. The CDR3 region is CASSSRTSGGRYEQYF. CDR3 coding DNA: TGTGCCAGCAGCTCAAGGACTAGCGGGGGAAGATACGAGCAGTACTTC.

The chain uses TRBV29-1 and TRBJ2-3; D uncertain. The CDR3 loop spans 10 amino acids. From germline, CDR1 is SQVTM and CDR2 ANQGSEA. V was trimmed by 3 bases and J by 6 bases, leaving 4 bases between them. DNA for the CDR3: TGCAGCGTTGAGGTGGATACGCAGTATTTT. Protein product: CSVEVDTQYF.

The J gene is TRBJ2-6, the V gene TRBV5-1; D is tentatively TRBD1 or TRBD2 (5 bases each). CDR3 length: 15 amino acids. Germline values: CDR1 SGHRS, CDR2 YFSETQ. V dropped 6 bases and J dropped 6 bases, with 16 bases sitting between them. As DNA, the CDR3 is TGCGCCAGCATCCTATGGCCGGGGCAGGCCAACGTCCTGACTTTC. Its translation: CASILWPGQANVLTF.

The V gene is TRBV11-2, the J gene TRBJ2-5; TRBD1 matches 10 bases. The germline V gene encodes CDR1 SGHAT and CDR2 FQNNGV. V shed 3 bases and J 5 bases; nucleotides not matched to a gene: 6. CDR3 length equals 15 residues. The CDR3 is CASSFSGTGEETQYF. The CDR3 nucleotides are TGTGCCAGCAGCTTCTCCGGGACAGGGGAGGAGACCCAGTACTTC.

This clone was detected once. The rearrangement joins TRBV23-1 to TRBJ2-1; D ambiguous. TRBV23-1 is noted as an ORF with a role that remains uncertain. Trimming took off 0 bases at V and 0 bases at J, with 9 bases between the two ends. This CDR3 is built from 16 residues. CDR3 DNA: TGCGCCAGCAGTCAATCTGCAGGAGCCTCCTACAATGAGCAGTTCTTC. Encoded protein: CASSQSAGASYNEQFF.